Shown below are 12 T cell receptor beta chains from a single sample sequenced in a study of cytomegalovirus exposure and HLA in healthy donors. The study ran its PCR with 60 Vbeta and 13 Jbeta primers. The table came from immunoSEQ multiplex PCR; TCRdb's copy has only in-frame clones and leaves some out. The data show around 210,000 clones, 70% to 80% seen once. Specimen: PBMCs. Receptors originate from a male donor in good health and CMV-seropositive.

The genes are TRBV11-3 and TRBJ2-1; TRBD2 is a possible D gene (6 bases). V was shortened by 3 bases and J by 1 base, with 13 bases between the two germline ends. The CDR3 contains 16 residues. Germline lookup yields CDR1 SGHNT and CDR2 YENEEA. The CDR3 region is CASSLSGDPSYNEQFF. CDR3 nucleotide sequence: TGTGCCAGCAGCTTGTCGGGAGATCCGTCCTACAATGAGCAGTTCTTC. The complete variable domain, with remaining parts taken from reference TRBV11-3 and TRBJ2-1, reads EAGVVQSPRYKIIEKKQPVAFWCNPISGHNTLYWYLQNLGQGPELLIRYENEEAVDDSQLPKDRFSAERLKGVDSTLKIQPAELGDSAVYLCASSLSGDPSYNEQFFGPGTRLTVL.

CDR3 loop: CASSLGLAGDHEQYF. The CDR3, as DNA: TGCGCCAGCAGCTTGGGACTAGCGGGAGATCACGAGCAGTACTTC. J is TRBJ2-7 and V is TRBV5-1; 12 positions match TRBD2. Unmatched junction bases numbered 3, after V lost 0 bases and J lost 5 bases. CDR3 size: 15 residues. Germline lookup yields CDR1 SGHRS and CDR2 YFSETQ. Supplemented by reference TRBV5-1 and TRBJ2-7, the full variable domain reads KAGVTQTPRYLIKTRGQQVTLSCSPISGHRSVSWYQQTPGQGLQFLFEYFSETQRNKGNFPGRFSGRQFSNSRSEMNVSTLELGDSALYLCASSLGLAGDHEQYFGPGTRLTVT.

CDR3 protein: CASSYSTRARYNEQFF. The CDR3, as DNA: TGTGCCAGCAGTTACTCGACGAGGGCGCGGTACAATGAGCAGTTCTTC. The rearrangement joins TRBV6-6 to TRBJ2-1, with D perhaps matching TRBD2 (5 bases). This CDR3 is 16 amino acids long. V dropped 0 bases and J dropped 4 bases, with 13 bases sitting between them. Looked up from germline, CDR1 is MNHNY and CDR2 is SVGAGI (reference sequence).

V usage is TRBV4-3 and J usage is TRBJ2-1, with 12 bases matching TRBD2. The V gene's germline CDR1 is LGHNA and CDR2 YSLEER. The CDR3 sequence is 19 residues long. V was clipped by 0 bases and J by 6 bases; unmatched bases: 12. This CDR3 reads CASSQEASGGAYSSNEQFF. The CDR3 DNA reads as TGCGCCAGCAGCCAAGAGGCTAGCGGGGGGGCCTACTCAAGCAATGAGCAGTTCTTC.

The chain is built from TRBV27 and TRBJ2-1, with D unresolved. CDR3 length equals 13 residues. The germline V and J ends were trimmed by 3 bases and 5 bases, with 8 bases remaining between them. Looked up from germline, CDR1 is MNHEY and CDR2 is SMNVEV (reference sequence). In nucleotides, the CDR3 is TGTGCCAGCAGTTTGAGCCCCGACAATGAGCAGTTCTTC. It specifies CASSLSPDNEQFF.

The rearrangement uses TRBV4-2 and TRBJ1-4; 8 bases are shared with TRBD1. V trimming: 2 bases; J trimming: 7 bases; junction bases outside the gene matches: 6. Germline V lookup: CDR1 LGHNA, CDR2 YNFKEQ. The CDR3 covers 15 residues. The CDR3 sequence is CASSQQTGVGEKLFF. DNA for the CDR3: TGTGCCAGCAGCCAACAGACAGGGGTTGGTGAAAAACTGTTTTTT.

This clone was seen more than once but under ten times. The chain recombines TRBV5-4 with TRBJ1-2, with D maybe TRBD1 (6 bases). Trimming removed 2 bases at V and 7 bases at J, with 12 bases between. Per the germline V gene, CDR1 is SGHNT and CDR2 is YYREEE (reference sequence). This CDR3 is built from 13 residues. CDR3 nucleotide sequence: TGTGCCAGCAGCTTACGGGGGGCGTCTGGCTACACCTTC. Protein product: CASSLRGASGYTF.

The CDR3 nucleotides are TGTGCCAGCAGCTTGATGCGACAGGCCTACGAGCAGTACTTC. Encoded protein: CASSLMRQAYEQYF. This sequence joins TRBV7-2 and TRBJ2-7; perhaps TRBD1 as D (6 bases). Germline V gene data show CDR1 as SGHTA and CDR2 as FQGNSA. This CDR3 region has 14 residues. Trimming removed 3 bases from V and 2 bases from J, with 11 bases in between.

The chain couples TRBV7-2 to TRBJ2-7; tentative D call: TRBD2 (5 bases). Trimming pared 3 bases from V and 4 bases from J, leaving 13 bases between. CDR1 and CDR2 from the germline V gene are SGHTA and FQGNSA. The CDR3 runs to 14 residues. The CDR3 region has the DNA TGTGCCAGCAGCTTTCCGCTCCCGGGGTACGAGCAGTACTTC. This codes for CASSFPLPGYEQYF.

The V gene is TRBV7-2, the J gene TRBJ2-5, with TRBD2 matching over 7 bases. Looked up from germline, CDR1 is SGHTA and CDR2 is FQGNSA. Trimming at V came to 7 bases and at J to 7 bases, leaving 15 bases not matched to a gene. The CDR3 loop spans 15 amino acids. The CDR3 loop reads CASKPSQRGGGTQYF. The CDR3 DNA reads as TGTGCCAGCAAACCATCCCAGAGGGGCGGGGGGACCCAGTACTTC.

The V call is TRBV5-1, the J call TRBJ1-2; TRBD1 matches 7 bases. There are 15 residues in the CDR3. Per the germline V gene, CDR1 is SGHRS and CDR2 is YFSETQ. J lost 5 bases, V lost 0 bases, and 7 bases had no gene match. The CDR3 DNA reads as TGCGCCAGCAGCTTGGAAAAGGGACAGCTATATGGCTACACCTTC. Amino acid sequence: CASSLEKGQLYGYTF.

The chain links TRBV19 to TRBJ1-6; a weak D match, TRBD1 (6 bases). Trimming took 7 bases from V and 8 from J, leaving 18 bases between them. Germline CDR1 is LNHDA and CDR2 is SQIVND (reference sequence). The CDR3 contains 15 residues. The CDR3 sequence is CASTAQGTWDSPLHF. The CDR3 DNA reads TGTGCCAGTACCGCGCAGGGGACATGGGATTCACCCCTCCACTTT.